The next 26 T cell receptor beta chains were all read from a single sample in a study of radiation and T cells in renal cell carcinoma. Indicated time point: baseline pretreatment blood. Treatment here: 15 Gy SBRT to primary tumor, nephrectomy 4 weeks later. The table came from immunoSEQ multiplex PCR; TCRdb's copy has only in-frame clones and leaves some out. Of 150,000 or so clones listed, about 87% are singletons. The sequencing here drew on blood, taken from a patient whose treatment included radiotherapy and nephrectomy. The receptors come from a woman in her sixties or seventies with renal cell carcinoma.

The genes are TRBV19 and TRBJ2-4, with 9 bases aligning to TRBD1. Trimming removed 3 bases from V and 7 bases from J; junction bases left unmatched: 7. Looked up from germline, CDR1 is LNHDA and CDR2 is SQIVND (reference sequence). The CDR3 is 15 amino acids. CDR3 nucleotides: TGTGCCAGTAGTATGGGGTACAGGGGGCGTAACATTCAGTACTTC. Its translation is CASSMGYRGRNIQYF.

This clone was counted only a few times. The rearrangement uses TRBV11-2 and TRBJ1-1; TRBD1 matches 7 bases. Per the germline V gene, CDR1 is SGHAT and CDR2 is FQNNGV. This CDR3 is built from 14 residues. V shed 5 bases and J 4 bases; nucleotides not matched to a gene: 7. This chain's CDR3 is CASSRDRVGTEAFF. The CDR3 bases are TGTGCCAGCAGCCGCGACAGGGTTGGCACTGAAGCTTTCTTT.

On this clone itself: This sample includes further DNA sequences coding for the same CDR3. The V and J genes are TRBV7-9 and TRBJ2-3; perhaps TRBD2 as D (6 bases). The V and J ends lost 5 bases and 0 bases respectively, with 9 bases between them. Germline V lookup: CDR1 SEHNR, CDR2 FQNEAQ (reference sequence). The CDR3 covers 14 residues. The CDR3: CASSPGTSTDTQYF. For the CDR3, the DNA is TGTGCCAGCAGCCCAGGGACTAGCACAGATACGCAGTATTTT.

The rearrangement joins TRBV5-8 to TRBJ1-4; D perhaps matches TRBD1 (6 bases). The CDR3 is 14 residues long. The germline CDR1 and CDR2 sequences are SGHTS and YDEGEE. V lost 2 bases and J 4 bases, leaving 9 bases between the germline ends. As DNA, the CDR3 is TGTGCCAGCAGCTTACAGGGTTTTAATGAAAAACTGTTTTTT. This codes for CASSLQGFNEKLFF.

The genes are TRBV5-1 and TRBJ2-3; 10 positions agree with TRBD2. CDR1 SGHRS and CDR2 YFSETQ come from the germline V gene. Trimming cost V 3 bases and J 3 bases; bases outside gene matches: 7. CDR3 length equals 16 residues. CDR3 sequence reads: CASSSEAGGRTDTQYF. The CDR3 DNA sequence: TGCGCCAGCAGCTCCGAAGCGGGGGGGAGAACAGATACGCAGTATTTT.

The chain joins TRBV4-3 to TRBJ2-1, with D unresolved. Trimming pared 1 base from V and 2 bases from J, leaving 3 bases between. The CDR3 has 13 amino acids. CDR1 LGHNA and CDR2 YSLEER come from the germline V gene. In DNA, the CDR3 is TGCGCCAGCAGCCAAGGACCCTACAATGAGCAGTTCTTC. Translated: CASSQGPYNEQFF.

This rearrangement joins TRBV30 to TRBJ2-1; 9 bases agree with TRBD2. The CDR3 length is 16 residues. Trimming took 0 bases from V and 9 from J; bases not matched to a gene: 12. CDR1 and CDR2 (germline): GTSNPN, SVGIG (reference sequence). The CDR3 bases are TGTGCCTGGAGTGTACTGCTGGCGGGGGGGCTGGGTGAGCAGTTCTTC. It translates to CAWSVLLAGGLGEQFF.

The chain has TRBV4-3 and TRBJ2-3, with 10 bases identical to TRBD2. V was pared by 8 bases and J by 11 bases, with 13 bases of the junction left unmatched. Germline lookup yields CDR1 LGHNA and CDR2 YSLEER. The CDR3 has 14 amino acids. In DNA, the CDR3 is TGCGCCAGCCGCTCCGGGACTAGCGATTGGCGGCAGTATTTT. This codes for CASRSGTSDWRQYF.

This chain links TRBV6-1 with TRBJ1-5, with TRBD1 matching 7 bases. Losses at the gene ends were 4 bases for V and 0 bases for J; bases not matched to a gene: 6. The germline gives CDR1 MNHNS, CDR2 SASEGT. The CDR3 contains 16 residues. CDR3 bases: TGTGCCAGCAGTGGCAAACAGGGGCCTAGCAATCAGCCCCAGCATTTT. It is translated as CASSGKQGPSNQPQHF.

V gene TRBV19 combines with J gene TRBJ2-1, with 11 bases that match TRBD2. V lost 5 bases, J lost 6 bases, and 12 bases stayed unmatched. The CDR3 covers 17 residues. Germline V gives CDR1 LNHDA, CDR2 SQIVND (reference sequence). The CDR3 DNA reads as TGTGCCAGTAGTCCTCGGACTAGCGGGTCCACCTTCAATGAGCAGTTCTTC. This encodes CASSPRTSGSTFNEQFF.

This clone was detected only a few times. The chain joins TRBV5-1 to TRBJ2-5; 10 bases line up with TRBD1. Germline V gene sequence: CDR1 SGHRS, CDR2 YFSETQ. CDR3 length: 16 amino acids. V was pared by 0 bases and J by 4 bases, with 6 bases of the junction left unmatched. Here the CDR3 DNA reads TGCGCCAGCAGCTTGGATGGACAGGGGGTAGGAGAGACCCAGTACTTC. Translated: CASSLDGQGVGETQYF. Filled out from reference TRBV5-1 and TRBJ2-5, the complete variable domain reads KAGVTQTPRYLIKTRGQQVTLSCSPISGHRSVSWYQQTPGQGLQFLFEYFSETQRNKGNFPGRFSGRQFSNSRSEMNVSTLELGDSALYLCASSLDGQGVGETQYFGPGTRLLVL.

This rearrangement joins TRBV5-1 to TRBJ1-1, with a tentative D call TRBD1 (6 bases). V was cut by 4 bases and J by 0 bases, with 16 bases left in between. The length of the CDR3 is 16 residues. CDR1 SGHRS and CDR2 YFSETQ come from the germline V gene. DNA for the CDR3: TGCGCCAGCAGCGCAATCCCGGGGGGCCTGAACACTGAAGCTTTCTTT. Translating gives CASSAIPGGLNTEAFF.

The V call is TRBV14, the J call TRBJ2-5; 7 bases agree with TRBD2. The assigned J gene may be wrong: the sequence end matches TRBJ2-7 better. Looked up from germline, CDR1 is SGHDN and CDR2 is FVKESK. The CDR3 is 18 residues long. CDR3 sequence: CASSLRESRRGNSYEQYF. The CDR3 DNA is TGTGCCAGCAGCCTGAGGGAGTCGAGGCGGGGGAACTCCTACGAGCAGTACTTC.

This rearrangement joins TRBV7-8 to TRBJ2-3; no clear D gene. CDR1 and CDR2 from the germline V gene are SGHVS and FQNEAQ. V was cut by 2 bases and J by 2 bases, with 5 bases left in between. The CDR3 loop spans 13 amino acids. The CDR3 sequence: CASSLTDTDTQYF. CDR3 coding DNA: TGTGCCAGCAGCTTAACGGACACAGATACGCAGTATTTT.

The chain links TRBV30 to TRBJ2-7; a possible D gene is TRBD2 (5 bases). The CDR3 runs to 15 residues. V lost 0 bases, J lost 1 base, and 13 bases lay in between. CDR1 and CDR2 from the germline V gene are GTSNPN and SVGIG (reference sequence). The CDR3 bases are TGTGCCTGGAGTGTACTGAGGGCGGTATCCTACGAGCAGTACTTC. Protein: CAWSVLRAVSYEQYF.

This chain links TRBV7-3 with TRBJ2-1, with D possibly being TRBD1 (7 bases). The ends were cut back, 4 bases at V and 6 bases at J, with 19 bases in the middle. The CDR3 covers 16 residues. Germline V lookup: CDR1 SGHTA, CDR2 FQGTGA. The CDR3 region is CASSSLRGARANEQFF. The CDR3 bases are TGTGCCAGCAGCTCACTCAGGGGGGCCAGGGCCAATGAGCAGTTCTTC.

The gene calls are TRBV5-7 and TRBJ1-2; TRBD1 matches at 8 bases. TRBV5-7 belongs to the ORF category, with a function that is uncertain. This CDR3 is built from 16 residues. The V gene end was trimmed by 4 bases and the J gene end by 3 bases; junction bases not matched to a gene: 11. CDR3 protein: CASSPEEGQADYGYTF. CDR3 nucleotides: TGTGCCAGCAGCCCAGAGGAGGGACAGGCGGACTATGGCTACACCTTC.

The genes are TRBV5-4 and TRBJ1-6; possibly TRBD1 for D (6 bases). CDR1 and CDR2 from the germline V gene are SGHNT and YYREEE (reference sequence). The V end was cut by 0 bases, the J end by 7 bases, with 8 bases between. The CDR3 sequence is 14 residues long. The CDR3 DNA reads as TGTGCCAGCAGCTTGGAGGGGGTCAATTCACCCCTCCACTTT. Translating it yields CASSLEGVNSPLHF.

This clone was recorded only once. The gene calls are TRBV30 and TRBJ1-6, with a weak D call TRBD1 (5 bases). Per germline, CDR1 GTSNPN and CDR2 SVGIG (reference sequence). This CDR3 has 14 amino acids. Trimming removed 1 base from V and 7 bases from J, with 11 bases in between. In DNA form, the CDR3 reads TGTGCCTGGAGTGGGGGACCGGGGAATTCACCCCTCCACTTT. Translation: CAWSGGPGNSPLHF.

The chain's CDR3 is CASSYPPSRMVSPLHF. DNA of the CDR3: TGTGCCAGCAGTTACCCCCCCTCGAGGATGGTTTCACCCCTCCACTTT. This rearrangement joins TRBV6-6 to TRBJ1-6; no firm D call. Germline CDR1 reads MNHNY; CDR2 reads SVGAGI (reference sequence). V lost 2 bases, J lost 9 bases, and 17 bases lay in between. CDR3 length: 16 amino acids.

This clone has a single count. V is TRBV7-9 and J is TRBJ2-3; D not certain. V lost 5 bases to trimming and J lost 5 bases, with 8 bases between them. Germline CDR1 SEHNR, CDR2 FQNEAQ (reference sequence). The CDR3 loop spans 12 amino acids. The CDR3 DNA is TGTGCCAGCAGCCCCTGGGGAGATACGCAGTATTTT. This codes for CASSPWGDTQYF.

The chain uses TRBV7-2 and TRBJ2-1, with TRBD1 identical over 7 bases. Germline V CDR1 and CDR2: SGHTA, FQGNSA. V lost 5 bases and J lost 2; bases outside the gene matches: 12. The CDR3 extends over 17 amino acids. The CDR3 sequence: CASSQRRGGGPYNEQFF. DNA of the CDR3: TGTGCCAGCAGCCAACGTAGAGGGGGCGGACCCTACAATGAGCAGTTCTTC.

J is TRBJ2-3 and V is TRBV5-1, with 10 bases matching TRBD2. Unmatched junction bases numbered 3, after V lost 5 bases and J lost 0 bases. Germline V gene lookup returns CDR1 SGHRS and CDR2 YFSETQ. The CDR3 totals 15 residues. The CDR3 region is CASRAGGSSTDTQYF. CDR3 DNA sequence: TGCGCCAGCAGAGCGGGGGGGTCTAGCACAGATACGCAGTATTTT.

The CDR3 region is CASSISQTTYEQYF. CDR3 coding DNA: TGTGCCAGTAGTATCTCACAGACCACCTACGAGCAGTACTTC. This chain links TRBV19 with TRBJ2-7; D remains ambiguous. CDR3 length: 14 amino acids. Germline V gives CDR1 LNHDA, CDR2 SQIVND (reference sequence). With 3 bases removed from V and 2 bases from J, the gap between germline ends came to 11 bases.

The genes are TRBV7-9 and TRBJ1-2; possible D gene TRBD1, 6 bases. CDR3 length equals 14 residues. Trimming cost V 5 bases and J 6 bases, with 16 bases left between them. Germline V gene lookup returns CDR1 SEHNR and CDR2 FQNEAQ (reference sequence). DNA for the CDR3: TGTGCCAGCAGCCGGGACAAAAAAGAGGATGGCTACACCTTC. Its protein product is CASSRDKKEDGYTF.

The chain is built from TRBV5-6 and TRBJ1-2; 7 nucleotides match TRBD1. Germline V lookup: CDR1 SGHDT, CDR2 YYEEEE. The CDR3 covers 15 residues. V lost 4 bases, J lost 2 bases, and 8 bases stayed unmatched. The CDR3 DNA follows: TGTGCCAGCAGCCCCCGGACAGGAAAGAACTATGGCTACACCTTC. Translating it yields CASSPRTGKNYGYTF. Full variable domain (missing parts from reference TRBV5-6 and TRBJ1-2): DAGVTQSPTHLIKTRGQQVTLRCSPKSGHDTVSWYQQALGQGPQFIFQYYEEEERQRGNFPDRFSGHQFPNYSSELNVNALLLGDSALYLCASSPRTGKNYGYTFGSGTRLTVV.